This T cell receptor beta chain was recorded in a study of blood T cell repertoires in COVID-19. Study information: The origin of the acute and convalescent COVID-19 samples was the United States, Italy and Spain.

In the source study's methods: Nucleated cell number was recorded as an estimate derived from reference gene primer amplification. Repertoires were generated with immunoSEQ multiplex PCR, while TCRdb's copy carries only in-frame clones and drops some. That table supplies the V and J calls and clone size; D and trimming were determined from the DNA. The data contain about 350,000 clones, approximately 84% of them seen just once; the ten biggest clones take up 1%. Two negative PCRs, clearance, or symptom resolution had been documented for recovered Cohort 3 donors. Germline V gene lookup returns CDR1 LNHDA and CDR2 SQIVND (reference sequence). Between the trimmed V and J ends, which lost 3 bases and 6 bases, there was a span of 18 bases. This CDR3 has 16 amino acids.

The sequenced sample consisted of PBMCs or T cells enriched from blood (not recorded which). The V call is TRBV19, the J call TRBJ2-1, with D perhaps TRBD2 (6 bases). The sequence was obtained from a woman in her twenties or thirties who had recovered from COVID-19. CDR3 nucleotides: TGTGCCAGTAGTATTAAGGGCGGGGAGGCGTTCAATGAGCAGTTCTTC. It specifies CASSIKGGEAFNEQFF.